The 11 T cell receptor beta chains below come from one sample, sequenced in a study of tumor-infiltrating lymphocytes in primary liver carcinoma (dated by TCRdb to the late 2010s). TCRdb names Illumina HiSeq 2500 as the instrument used. A constant-region primer and ProtoScript II reverse transcriptase were used to reverse-transcribe TCRbeta-specific cDNA from about 0.55 ug total RNA. Construction of the TCRbeta libraries relied on three nested rounds of multiplex PCR, following a slightly modified ARM-PCR procedure. The first two PCR rounds used multiplex TRBV1-TRBV30 forward primers with a Cbeta reverse primer, each for 10 cycles. The public reads were quality trimmed at Q25 with fastp and then assembled into clones with MiXCR by TCRdb, keeping productive beta chains. CDR3 protein duplicates are merged, each entry listing the most common genes and DNA. This sample comprises approximately 100,000 distinct CDR3 sequences, about two thirds of them detected only once. 12% of the sample goes to the ten largest clones.

Without any cell sorting, total RNA and DNA were co-extracted from roughly 21-30 mg of bulk tissue using the AllPrep DNA/RNA mini kit. Sequencing was carried out using liver tumor tissue from sampling region 2. The cell subset or site label for this specimen denotes: tumor region T2, inferior pole. The receptors here all came from a woman in her sixties with primary liver carcinoma and hepatitis B virus infection.

The chain carries TRBV29-1 and TRBJ2-1, with D maybe TRBD2 (5 bases). With 7 bases removed from V and 7 bases from J, the gap between germline ends came to 11 bases. The V gene's germline CDR1 is SQVTM and CDR2 ANQGSEA. The CDR3 length is 11 residues. The CDR3 DNA reads as TGCAGCGCTGATCGGGGTAATGAGCAGTTCTTC. It specifies CSADRGNEQFF.

This clonotype came up once. The junction does not match germline at one end; this may be a read error. The rearrangement uses TRBV11-2 and TRBJ2-1; maybe TRBD2 (6 bases). Germline-derived CDR1 and CDR2 are SGHAT and FQNNGV. The CDR3 runs to 17 residues. Here the CDR3 DNA reads TGTGCCAGCGGCTTACGTCTGGTAGCTGGAGGGCCGAATGAGCAGTTCTTC. It codes for CASGLRLVAGGPNEQFF. The whole variable domain, remainder taken from reference TRBV11-2 and TRBJ2-1, is EAGVAQSPRYKIIEKRQSVAFWCNPISGHATLYWYQQILGQGPKLLIQFQNNGVVDDSQLPKDRFSAERLKGVDSTLKIQPAKLEDSAVYLCASGLRLVAGGPNEQFFGPGTRLTVL.

This clonotype was counted many times. This chain connects TRBV9 to TRBJ2-3; D possibly corresponds to TRBD2 (6 bases). With 0 bases removed from V and 6 bases from J, the gap between germline ends came to 23 bases. The CDR3 extends over 18 amino acids. Germline V lookup: CDR1 SGDLS, CDR2 YYNGEE. This CDR3 is CASSVAPYGTAGGDTQYF. Here the CDR3 DNA reads TGTGCCAGCAGCGTAGCCCCTTACGGGACTGCCGGAGGTGATACGCAGTATTTT.

Comments on this clonotype: The junction and the germline gene differ at one end; a read error may be behind it. The chain uses TRBV4-2 and TRBJ1-5, with D possibly being TRBD1 (6 bases). The CDR3 contains 15 residues. The germline gives CDR1 LGHNA, CDR2 YNFKEQ. The CDR3 nucleotides read TGTGCCAGCAGACTTATAGCGGGGGGCAATCAGCCCCAGCGTTTT. Translating gives CASRLIAGGNQPQRF.

As to this clonotype: A much larger clone sits a single nucleotide away, making a read error possible. The chain is built from TRBV7-8 and TRBJ2-7; 7 bases agree with TRBD2. This CDR3 spans 15 amino acids. Germline V gene lookup returns CDR1 SGHVS and CDR2 FQNEAQ. The CDR3 bases are TGTGCCAGCAGCACTCAGTGGAGCGGGGTCTACAAGCAGTACTTC. It is translated as CASSTQWSGVYKQYF.

There are a few counts of this clonotype. A much larger clonotype is one base distant, so this may be a read error. The V and J genes are TRBV6-6 and TRBJ2-3; D possibly corresponds to TRBD2 (6 bases). The V and J ends lost 0 bases and 0 bases respectively, with 10 bases between them. Per the germline V gene, CDR1 is MNHNY and CDR2 is SVGAGI (reference sequence). The CDR3 loop spans 16 amino acids. In DNA, the CDR3 is TGTGCCAGCAGTTACTCGGGGGAGGCCAGCACAGATACGCAGTATTTT. It encodes CASSYSGEASTDTQYF.

This clonotype was seen more than once but under ten times. This sequence joins TRBV28 and TRBJ2-5, with D perhaps TRBD2 (7 bases). With 6 bases removed from V and 5 bases from J, the gap between germline ends came to 16 bases. This CDR3 comprises 14 residues. The V gene's germline CDR1 is MDHEN and CDR2 SYDVKM. The CDR3 spells CASSKLGGGETQYF. CDR3 DNA: TGTGCCAGCAGCAAACTAGGGGGGGGGGAGACCCAGTACTTC. The variable domain in full, with the rest retrieved from reference TRBV28 and TRBJ2-5, is DVKVTQSSRYLVKRTGEKVFLECVQDMDHENMFWYRQDPGLGLRLIYFSYDVKMKEKGDIPEGYSVSREKKERFSLILESASTNQTSMYLCASSKLGGGETQYFGPGTRLLVL.

This chain uses TRBV11-2 with TRBJ2-1; TRBD2 might be the D (5 bases). Trimming cost V 11 bases and J 10 bases, with 24 bases left between them. CDR1 and CDR2 from the germline V gene are SGHAT and FQNNGV. CDR3 length: 14 amino acids. CDR3 coding DNA: TGTGCCGTCGGTCCGGACTCGAGGTATAGGGAGCAGTTCTTC. It is translated as CAVGPDSRYREQFF.

Comment on this clonotype: A read error may account for a junction end that differs from germline. DNA of the CDR3: TGTATCAGCAGCTTAGATCGGTTAGGGACACCGGGGACCTACGAGCAATACTTC. This gives the protein CISSLDRLGTPGTYEQYF. V gene TRBV11-3 combines with J gene TRBJ2-7; D perhaps matches TRBD1 (6 bases). This CDR3 region has 18 residues. Per germline, CDR1 SGHNT and CDR2 YENEEA.

A remark on this clonotype: With a much larger clone just one base away, this may be a read error. This chain links TRBV5-8 with TRBJ2-3; TRBD1 matches at 10 bases. Germline lookup yields CDR1 SGHTS and CDR2 YDEGEE. The V and J ends lost 3 bases and 3 bases, in that order; junction bases with no gene match: 7. This CDR3 comprises 16 residues. The CDR3 nucleotides are TGTGCCAGCAGCTACGGACAGGGGGGTTCAACAGATACGCAGTATTTT. This gives the protein CASSYGQGGSTDTQYF. The full variable domain, with the rest looked up from reference TRBV5-8 and TRBJ2-3, is EAGVTQSPTHLIKTRGQQATLRCSPISGHTSVYWYQQALGLGLQFLLWYDEGEERNRGNFPPRFSGRQFPNYSSELNVNALELEDSALYLCASSYGQGGSTDTQYFGPGTRLTVL.

As regards this clonotype: The junction and the germline gene differ at one end; a read error may be behind it. The chain combines TRBV6-2 or TRBV6-3 with TRBJ2-7; 11 bases map to TRBD2. From germline, CDR1 is MNHEY and CDR2 SVGEGT. The CDR3 loop spans 15 amino acids. The CDR3 DNA follows: TGTGCCATCATCAAGGCTAGCGGGAGGTCGTACGAGGAGTACTTC. Its protein product is CAIIKASGRSYEEYF.